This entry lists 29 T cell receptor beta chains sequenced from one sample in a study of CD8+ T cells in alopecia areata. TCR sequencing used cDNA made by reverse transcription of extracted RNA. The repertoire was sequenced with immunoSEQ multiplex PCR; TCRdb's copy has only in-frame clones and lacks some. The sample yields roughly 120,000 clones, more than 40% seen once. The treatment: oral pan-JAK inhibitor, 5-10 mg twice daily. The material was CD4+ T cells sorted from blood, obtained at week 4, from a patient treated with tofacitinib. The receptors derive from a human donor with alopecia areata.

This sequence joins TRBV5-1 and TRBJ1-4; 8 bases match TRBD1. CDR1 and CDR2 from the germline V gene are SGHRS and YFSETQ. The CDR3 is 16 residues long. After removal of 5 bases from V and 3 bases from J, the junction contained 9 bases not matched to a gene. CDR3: CASRYSDRGPNEKLFF. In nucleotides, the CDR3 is TGCGCCAGCAGATACAGCGACAGGGGCCCTAATGAAAAACTGTTTTTT.

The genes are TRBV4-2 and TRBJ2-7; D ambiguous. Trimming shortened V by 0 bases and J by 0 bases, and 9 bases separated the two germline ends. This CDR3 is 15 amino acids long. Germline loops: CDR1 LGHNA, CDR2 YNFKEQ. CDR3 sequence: CASSQDGDVSYEQYF. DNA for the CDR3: TGTGCCAGCAGCCAAGATGGAGACGTCTCCTACGAGCAGTACTTC.

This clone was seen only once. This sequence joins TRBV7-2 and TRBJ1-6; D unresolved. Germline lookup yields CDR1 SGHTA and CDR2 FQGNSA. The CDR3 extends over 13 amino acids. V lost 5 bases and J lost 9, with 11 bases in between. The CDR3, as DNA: TGTGCCAGCAGCCCAGGACGGTCTTCACCCCTCCACTTT. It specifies CASSPGRSSPLHF.

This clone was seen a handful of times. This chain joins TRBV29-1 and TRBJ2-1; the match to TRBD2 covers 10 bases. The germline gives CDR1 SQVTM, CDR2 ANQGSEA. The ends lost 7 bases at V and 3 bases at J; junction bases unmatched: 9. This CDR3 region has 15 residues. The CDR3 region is CSDQGLADNYNEQFF. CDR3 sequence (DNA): TGCAGCGACCAAGGACTAGCGGATAACTACAATGAGCAGTTCTTC.

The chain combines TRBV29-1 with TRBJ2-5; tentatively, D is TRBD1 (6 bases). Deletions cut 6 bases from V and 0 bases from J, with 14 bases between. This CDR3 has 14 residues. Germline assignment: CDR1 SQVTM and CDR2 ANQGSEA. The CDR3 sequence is CSVPQGSNQETQYF. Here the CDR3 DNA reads TGCAGCGTGCCTCAGGGGAGCAACCAAGAGACCCAGTACTTC.

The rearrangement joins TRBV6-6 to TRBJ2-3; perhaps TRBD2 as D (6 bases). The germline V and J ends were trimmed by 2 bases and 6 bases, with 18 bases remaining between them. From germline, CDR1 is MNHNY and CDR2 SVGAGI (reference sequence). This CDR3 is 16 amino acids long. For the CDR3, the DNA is TGTGCCAGCAGTTACCAAGGACTCGGAGGGTTGGATACGCAGTATTTT. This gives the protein CASSYQGLGGLDTQYF.

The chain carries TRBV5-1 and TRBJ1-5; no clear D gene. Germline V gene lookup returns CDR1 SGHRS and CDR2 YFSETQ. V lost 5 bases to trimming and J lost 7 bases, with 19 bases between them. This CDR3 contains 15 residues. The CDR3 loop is CASRLSSSSGQPQHF. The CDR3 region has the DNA TGCGCCAGCAGACTATCTTCCAGCTCGGGACAGCCCCAGCATTTT.

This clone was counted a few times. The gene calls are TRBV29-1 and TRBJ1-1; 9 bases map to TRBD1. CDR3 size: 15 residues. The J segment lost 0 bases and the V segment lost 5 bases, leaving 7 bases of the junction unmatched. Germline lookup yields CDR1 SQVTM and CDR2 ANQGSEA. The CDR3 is CSVQRDRALNTEAFF. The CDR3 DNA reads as TGCAGCGTTCAGCGGGACAGGGCTTTGAACACTGAAGCTTTCTTT.

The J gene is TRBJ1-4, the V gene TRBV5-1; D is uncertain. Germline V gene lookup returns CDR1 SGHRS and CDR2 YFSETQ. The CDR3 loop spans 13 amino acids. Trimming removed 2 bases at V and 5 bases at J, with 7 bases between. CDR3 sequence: CASSFRGNEKLFF. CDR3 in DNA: TGCGCCAGCAGCTTCCGCGGGAATGAAAAACTGTTTTTT.

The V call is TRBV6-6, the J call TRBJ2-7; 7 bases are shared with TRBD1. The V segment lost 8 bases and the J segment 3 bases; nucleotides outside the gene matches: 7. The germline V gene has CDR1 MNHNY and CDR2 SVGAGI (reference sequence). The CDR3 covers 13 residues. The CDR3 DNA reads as TGTGCCAGCCTGGGACAGCGCAACTACGAGCAGTACTTC. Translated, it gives CASLGQRNYEQYF.

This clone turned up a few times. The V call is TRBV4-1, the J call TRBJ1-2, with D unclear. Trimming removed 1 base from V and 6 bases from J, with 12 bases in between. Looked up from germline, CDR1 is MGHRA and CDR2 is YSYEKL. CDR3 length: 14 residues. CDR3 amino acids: CASSQGSIRNGYTF. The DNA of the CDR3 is TGCGCCAGCAGCCAAGGGTCGATCAGGAATGGCTACACCTTC.

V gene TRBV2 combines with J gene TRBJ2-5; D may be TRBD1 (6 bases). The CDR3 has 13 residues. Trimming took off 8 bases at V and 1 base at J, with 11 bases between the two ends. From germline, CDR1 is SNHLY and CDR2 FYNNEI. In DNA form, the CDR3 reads TGTGCCAGCGAGTGGACAGCCCAAGAGACCCAGTACTTC. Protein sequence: CASEWTAQETQYF.

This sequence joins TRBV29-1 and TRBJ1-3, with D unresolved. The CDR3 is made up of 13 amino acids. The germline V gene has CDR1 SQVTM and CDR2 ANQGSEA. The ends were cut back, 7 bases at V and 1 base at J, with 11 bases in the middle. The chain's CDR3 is CSAGGGSGNTIYF. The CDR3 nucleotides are TGCAGCGCTGGAGGAGGTTCTGGAAACACCATATATTTT. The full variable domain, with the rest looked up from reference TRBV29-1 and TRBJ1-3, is SAVISQKPSRDICQRGTSLTIQCQVDSQVTMMFWYRQQPGQSLTLIATANQGSEATYESGFVIDKFPISRPNLTFSTLTVSNMSPEDSSIYLCSAGGGSGNTIYFGEGSWLTVV.

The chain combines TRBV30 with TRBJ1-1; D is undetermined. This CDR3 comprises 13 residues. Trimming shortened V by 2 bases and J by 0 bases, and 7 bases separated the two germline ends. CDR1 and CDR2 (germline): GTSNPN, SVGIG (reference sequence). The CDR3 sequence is CAWSRNVNTEAFF. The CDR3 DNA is TGTGCCTGGAGTAGAAACGTGAACACTGAAGCTTTCTTT. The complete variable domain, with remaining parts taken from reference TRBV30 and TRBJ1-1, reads SQTIHQWPATLVQPVGSPLSLECTVEGTSNPNLYWYRQAAGRGLQLLFYSVGIGQISSEVPQNLSASRPQDRQFILSSKKLLLSDSGFYLCAWSRNVNTEAFFGQGTRLTVV.

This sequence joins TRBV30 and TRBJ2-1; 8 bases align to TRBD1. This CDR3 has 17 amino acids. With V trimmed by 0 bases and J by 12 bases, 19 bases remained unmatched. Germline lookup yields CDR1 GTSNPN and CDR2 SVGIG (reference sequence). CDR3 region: CAWSVMRPGQGAGGQFF. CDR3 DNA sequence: TGTGCCTGGAGTGTAATGAGGCCTGGCCAGGGGGCCGGGGGGCAGTTCTTC.

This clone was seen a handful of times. The CDR3 bases are TGCAGCGTAGCGCGGGACAGGGGGCTCACTGAAGCTTTCTTT. It translates to CSVARDRGLTEAFF. The rearrangement joins TRBV29-1 to TRBJ1-1, with 12 bases that match TRBD1. The V and J ends lost 6 bases and 4 bases, in that order; junction bases with no gene match: 6. The CDR3 sequence is 14 residues long. Per the germline V gene, CDR1 is SQVTM and CDR2 is ANQGSEA.

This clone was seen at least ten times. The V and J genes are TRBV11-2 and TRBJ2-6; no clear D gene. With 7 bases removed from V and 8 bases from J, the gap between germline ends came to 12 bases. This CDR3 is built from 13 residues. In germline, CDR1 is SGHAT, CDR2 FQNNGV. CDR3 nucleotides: TGTGCCAGCAAAGGCGGTCCCCCCAACGTCCTGACTTTC. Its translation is CASKGGPPNVLTF.

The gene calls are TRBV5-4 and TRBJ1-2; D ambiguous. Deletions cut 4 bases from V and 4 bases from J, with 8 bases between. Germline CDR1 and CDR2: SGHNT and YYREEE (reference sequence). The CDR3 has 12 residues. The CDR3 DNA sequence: TGTGCCAGCAGCCCGGACGGCTATGGCTACACCTTC. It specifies CASSPDGYGYTF.

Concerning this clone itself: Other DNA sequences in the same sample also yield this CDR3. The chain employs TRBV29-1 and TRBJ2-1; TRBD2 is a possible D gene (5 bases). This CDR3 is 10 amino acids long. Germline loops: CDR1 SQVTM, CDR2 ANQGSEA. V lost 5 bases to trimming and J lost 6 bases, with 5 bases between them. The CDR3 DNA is TGCAGCGTTCGGGGCAATGAGCAGTTCTTC. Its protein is CSVRGNEQFF.

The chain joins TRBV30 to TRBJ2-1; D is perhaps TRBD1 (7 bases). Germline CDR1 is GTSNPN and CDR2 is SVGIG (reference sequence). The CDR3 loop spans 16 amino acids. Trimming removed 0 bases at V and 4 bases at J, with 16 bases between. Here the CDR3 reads CAWSVSPGDRYNEQFF. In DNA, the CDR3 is TGTGCCTGGAGTGTATCTCCGGGGGACAGATACAATGAGCAGTTCTTC.

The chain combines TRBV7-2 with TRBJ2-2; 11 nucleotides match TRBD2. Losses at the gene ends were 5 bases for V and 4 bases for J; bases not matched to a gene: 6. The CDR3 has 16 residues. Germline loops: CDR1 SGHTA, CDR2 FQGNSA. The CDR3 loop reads CASSLGTSGLTGELFF. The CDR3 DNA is TGTGCCAGCAGCCTCGGGACTAGCGGACTCACCGGGGAGCTGTTTTTT.

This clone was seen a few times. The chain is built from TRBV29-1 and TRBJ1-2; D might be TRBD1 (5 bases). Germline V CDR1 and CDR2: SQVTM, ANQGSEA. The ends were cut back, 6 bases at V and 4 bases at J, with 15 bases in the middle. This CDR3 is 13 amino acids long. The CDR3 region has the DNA TGCAGCGTGGACGTAACCGGGGCCTATGGCTACACCTTC. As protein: CSVDVTGAYGYTF.

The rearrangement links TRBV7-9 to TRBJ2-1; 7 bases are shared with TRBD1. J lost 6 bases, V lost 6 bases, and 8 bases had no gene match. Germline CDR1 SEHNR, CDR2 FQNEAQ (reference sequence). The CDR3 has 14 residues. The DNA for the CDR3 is TGTGCCAGCAGTCCTAGACAGGGCCCCAATGAGCAGTTCTTC. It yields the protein CASSPRQGPNEQFF. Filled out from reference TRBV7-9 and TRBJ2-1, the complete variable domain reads DTGVSQNPRHKITKRGQNVTFRCDPISEHNRLYWYRQTLGQGPEFLTYFQNEAQLEKSRLLSDRFSAERPKGSFSTLEIQRTEQGDSAMYLCASSPRQGPNEQFFGPGTRLTVL.

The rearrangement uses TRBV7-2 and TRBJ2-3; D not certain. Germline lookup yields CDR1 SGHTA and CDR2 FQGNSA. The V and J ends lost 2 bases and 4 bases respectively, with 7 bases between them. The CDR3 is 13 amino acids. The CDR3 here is CASSLNFPDTQYF. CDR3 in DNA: TGTGCCAGCAGCTTAAATTTCCCAGATACGCAGTATTTT.

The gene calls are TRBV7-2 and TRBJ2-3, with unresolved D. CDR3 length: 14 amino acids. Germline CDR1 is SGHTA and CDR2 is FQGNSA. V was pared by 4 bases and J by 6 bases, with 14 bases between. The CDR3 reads CASSSSGIGDTQYF. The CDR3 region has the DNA TGTGCCAGCAGCTCTTCTGGGATCGGGGATACGCAGTATTTT. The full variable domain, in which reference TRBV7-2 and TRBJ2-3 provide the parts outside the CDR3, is GAGVSQSPSNKVTEKGKDVELRCDPISGHTALYWYRQSLGQGLEFLIYFQGNSAPDKSGLPSDRFSAERTGGSVSTLTIQRTQQEDSAVYLCASSSSGIGDTQYFGPGTRLTVL.

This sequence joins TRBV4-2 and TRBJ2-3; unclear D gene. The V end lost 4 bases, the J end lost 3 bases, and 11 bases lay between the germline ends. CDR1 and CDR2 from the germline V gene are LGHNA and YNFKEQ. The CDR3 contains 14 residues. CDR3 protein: CASSRLALTDTQYF. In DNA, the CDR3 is TGTGCCAGCAGCCGACTCGCTCTGACAGATACGCAGTATTTT.

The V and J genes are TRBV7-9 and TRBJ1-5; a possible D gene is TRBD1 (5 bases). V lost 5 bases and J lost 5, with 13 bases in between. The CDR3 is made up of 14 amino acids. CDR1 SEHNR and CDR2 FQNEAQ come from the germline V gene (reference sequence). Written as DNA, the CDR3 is TGTGCCAGCAGCATACTGGCGGGGGATCAGCCCCAGCATTTT. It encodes CASSILAGDQPQHF. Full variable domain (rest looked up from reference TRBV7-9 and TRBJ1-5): DTGVSQNPRHKITKRGQNVTFRCDPISEHNRLYWYRQTLGQGPEFLTYFQNEAQLEKSRLLSDRFSAERPKGSFSTLEIQRTEQGDSAMYLCASSILAGDQPQHFGDGTRLSIL.

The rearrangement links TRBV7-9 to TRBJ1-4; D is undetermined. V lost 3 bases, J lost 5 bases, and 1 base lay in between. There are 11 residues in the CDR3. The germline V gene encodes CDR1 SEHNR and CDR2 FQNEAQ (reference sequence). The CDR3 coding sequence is TGTGCCAGCAGCTTGAATGAAAAACTGTTTTTT. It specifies CASSLNEKLFF. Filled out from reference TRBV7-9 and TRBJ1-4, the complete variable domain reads DTGVSQNPRHKITKRGQNVTFRCDPISEHNRLYWYRQTLGQGPEFLTYFQNEAQLEKSRLLSDRFSAERPKGSFSTLEIQRTEQGDSAMYLCASSLNEKLFFGSGTQLSVL.

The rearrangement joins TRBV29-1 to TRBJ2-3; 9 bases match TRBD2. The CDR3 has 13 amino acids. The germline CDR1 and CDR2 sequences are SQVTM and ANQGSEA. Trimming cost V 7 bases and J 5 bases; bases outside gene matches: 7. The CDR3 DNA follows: TGCAGCGGGAGCGGGACTAGCCTAGATACGCAGTATTTT. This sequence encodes CSGSGTSLDTQYF.